The entry below gives a single T cell receptor beta chain sequence along with its context. Its antigen is still unknown. The data originate from a study of blood T cells in healthy people across ages. Findings and caveats of the study: Donor CMV infection status was unknown, possibly confounding age-related changes in expanded clonotypes.

Between the trimmed V and J ends, which lost 2 bases and 0 bases, there was a span of 10 bases. CDR3 length: 16 residues. Germline CDR1 KGHDR, CDR2 SFDVKD. Primers used in a second PCR of about 6 to 11 cycles were a sample-barcoded 5' primer and a J-beta primer mix. Tagging of each cDNA molecule was performed by a template-switch adaptor with 12 random nucleotides. A single record per CDR3 protein comes from TCRdb applying MiXCR to the 5' RACE reads. The sample lists 550,000 to 700,000 distinct CDR3 sequences, 27% occurring once. This receptor was obtained from a woman aged 70-85 years in good health. The chain links TRBV24-1 to TRBJ1-3; D remains ambiguous. The specimen was blood. CDR3 loop: CATSDWRMNSGNTIYF. The CDR3 DNA follows: TGTGCCACCAGTGATTGGAGGATGAACTCTGGAAACACCATATATTTT.